These 17 T cell receptor beta chains originate from one sample sequenced in a study of T cell responses to AZD1222 COVID-19 vaccine. Profiled with immunoSEQ multiplex PCR; TCRdb holds only in-frame clones, not every one. This repertoire shows approximately 170,000 clones, around 89% found once; its top ten account for about 6.9%. The specimen was peripheral blood, collected on day 0 of AZD1222 vaccination. These receptors originate from an adult in good health.

The V and J genes are TRBV12-3 or TRBV12-4 and TRBJ1-1; the D is unclear. CDR3 length: 13 amino acids. V was pared by 3 bases and J by 7 bases, with 12 bases between. The CDR3: CASSLVEPFEAFF. Here the CDR3 DNA reads TGTGCCAGCAGTTTGGTTGAACCGTTTGAAGCTTTCTTT.

V usage is TRBV23-1 and J usage is TRBJ2-1; D perhaps matches TRBD2 (5 bases). TRBV23-1 is assigned to the ORF class and has an uncertain function. Trimming removed 2 bases at V and 8 bases at J, with 19 bases between. There are 16 residues in the CDR3. The CDR3 is CASSQTLGLMVYEQFF. The CDR3 DNA follows: TGCGCCAGCAGTCAAACGTTAGGACTTATGGTCTATGAGCAGTTCTTC.

The CDR3, as DNA: TGTGCCACCGAGGACAGGAACACAGATACGCAGTATTTT. Translation gives CATEDRNTDTQYF. This chain connects TRBV24-1 to TRBJ2-3; 7 nucleotides line up with TRBD1. This CDR3 region has 13 residues. The germline V gene encodes CDR1 KGHDR and CDR2 SFDVKD. The V and J ends lost 9 bases and 2 bases, in that order; junction bases with no gene match: 4.

The gene calls are TRBV10-1 and TRBJ2-7; the match to TRBD1 covers 7 bases. The ends lost 6 bases at V and 0 bases at J; junction bases unmatched: 5. The CDR3 contains 14 residues. Germline CDR1 and CDR2: WNHNN and SYGVQD (reference sequence). The CDR3 sequence: CASSEHRGSYEQYF. In DNA form, the CDR3 reads TGCGCCAGCAGCGAACACAGGGGCTCCTACGAGCAGTACTTC.

The chain is built from TRBV5-1 and TRBJ2-3; 8 bases match TRBD2. The CDR3 is made up of 16 amino acids. From germline, CDR1 is SGHRS and CDR2 YFSETQ. After removal of 1 base from V and 4 bases from J, the junction contained 8 bases not matched to a gene. The CDR3 bases are TGCGCCAGCAGCTTGTCCTCCGCGGGGGGCGCAGATACGCAGTATTTT. Translated: CASSLSSAGGADTQYF.

The chain links TRBV6-4 to TRBJ2-3; 9 bases line up with TRBD1. Germline loops: CDR1 MRHNA, CDR2 SNTAGT. V was pared by 4 bases and J by 2 bases, with 1 base of the junction left unmatched. CDR3 length: 14 amino acids. The CDR3 DNA reads TGTGCCAGCAGTGGGACAGGGGACACAGATACGCAGTATTTT. Its translation: CASSGTGDTDTQYF.

In DNA form, the CDR3 reads TGTGCCTGGAGCGAAGGGACAGTTAATCAGCCCCAGCATTTT. Translated, it gives CAWSEGTVNQPQHF. The chain recombines TRBV30 with TRBJ1-5, with 7 bases identical to TRBD1. The CDR3 is 14 residues long. V was pared by 3 bases and J by 4 bases, with 6 bases of the junction left unmatched. Germline V gene sequence: CDR1 GTSNPN, CDR2 SVGIG (reference sequence).

The J gene is TRBJ1-2, the V gene TRBV19; 7 positions match TRBD1. Looked up from germline, CDR1 is LNHDA and CDR2 is SQIVND (reference sequence). The CDR3 runs 14 residues. Trimming cost V 5 bases and J 3 bases; bases outside gene matches: 6. The CDR3 coding sequence is TGTGCCAGTAGTGGACGGGGGACAGACTATGGCTACACCTTC. This encodes CASSGRGTDYGYTF.

This chain uses TRBV5-4 with TRBJ2-7; maybe TRBD2 (6 bases). This CDR3 is built from 15 residues. Germline V gene lookup returns CDR1 SGHNT and CDR2 YYREEE (reference sequence). Trimming took 5 bases from V and 4 from J, leaving 19 bases between them. CDR3 sequence (DNA): TGTGCCAGCAGTGGCAGTGTAGCGGTGGGTTACGAGCAGTACTTC. Protein sequence: CASSGSVAVGYEQYF.

The chain has TRBV7-9 and TRBJ1-3, with 9 bases that match TRBD1. The CDR3 totals 15 residues. Germline V gene data show CDR1 as SEHNR and CDR2 as FQNEAQ (reference sequence). V lost 10 bases, J lost 5 bases, and 12 bases stayed unmatched. CDR3 bases: TGTGCCACAGGGGACAGGGATAGCAGGAGAAACACCATATATTTT. Its protein product is CATGDRDSRRNTIYF.

The rearrangement links TRBV4-2 to TRBJ2-3; weak D call: TRBD1 (6 bases). The ends were cut back, 1 base at V and 6 bases at J, with 14 bases in the middle. The germline V gene encodes CDR1 LGHNA and CDR2 YNFKEQ. The CDR3 is made up of 15 amino acids. The CDR3: CASSQAPGAMDTQYF. Here the CDR3 DNA reads TGTGCCAGCAGCCAAGCCCCAGGGGCAATGGATACGCAGTATTTT.

The chain employs TRBV7-2 and TRBJ2-1; 8 positions match TRBD2. After removal of 5 bases from V and 3 bases from J, the junction contained 12 bases not matched to a gene. Germline CDR1 reads SGHTA; CDR2 reads FQGNSA. This CDR3 comprises 17 residues. CDR3 sequence reads: CASSLKGLAGVYNEQFF. The CDR3 DNA is TGTGCCAGCAGCCTGAAGGGGCTAGCGGGCGTCTACAATGAGCAGTTCTTC.

This clone was recorded only once. The gene calls are TRBV7-9 and TRBJ2-7, with D possibly TRBD1 on 6 matching bases. Germline V gives CDR1 SEHNR, CDR2 FQNEAQ (reference sequence). Trimming left V 2 bases short and J 7 bases short, with 24 bases between. CDR3 length: 17 amino acids. The CDR3 reads CASSLPNMGQGTGEQYV. For the CDR3, the DNA is TGTGCCAGCAGCTTACCTAACATGGGGCAGGGGACCGGGGAGCAGTACGTC.

The genes are TRBV5-4 and TRBJ1-2, with D uncertain. Per germline, CDR1 SGHNT and CDR2 YYREEE (reference sequence). The length of the CDR3 is 13 residues. The V gene lost 4 bases and the J gene lost 8 bases, with 15 bases spanning the gap. The CDR3 region is CASSHDRDWGYTF. The DNA of the CDR3 is TGTGCCAGCAGCCACGACCGAGACTGGGGCTACACCTTC.

CDR3 region: CASSLALFETDTQYF. The CDR3 DNA reads TGTGCCAGCAGCCTCGCTTTGTTTGAGACAGATACGCAGTATTTT. The chain recombines TRBV3-1 (or the pseudogene TRBV3-2) with TRBJ2-3; no clear D gene. The CDR3 length is 15 residues. V was trimmed by 4 bases and J by 3 bases, leaving 14 bases between them. Germline V gene lookup returns CDR1 LGHDT and CDR2 YNNKEL (reference sequence).

The chain recombines TRBV5-1 with TRBJ2-1; no clear D gene. This CDR3 comprises 12 residues. V lost 3 bases, J lost 10 bases, and 11 bases lay in between. Per germline, CDR1 SGHRS and CDR2 YFSETQ. The CDR3 here is CASSSPPPEQFF. CDR3 sequence (DNA): TGCGCCAGCAGCTCTCCCCCCCCAGAGCAGTTCTTC.

The chain has TRBV18 and TRBJ1-3; D is ambiguous. CDR1 and CDR2 (germline): KGHSH, LQKENI. The CDR3 is 15 amino acids. Trimming pared 3 bases from V and 4 bases from J, leaving 13 bases between. CDR3 nucleotides: TGTGCCAGCTCACCCCCTGGAGTTTCGGGAAACACCATATATTTT. Translation gives CASSPPGVSGNTIYF.